The 20 T cell receptor beta chains presented below share a single source sample, sequenced in a study of molecular identifiers for immune sequencing clone quantification. TCRdb used MiXCR to reprocess the PCR reads, holding one entry per CDR3 protein. The sample carries about 640,000 distinct CDR3 sequences, 20% recorded once. The sample was naive CD8+ T cells from blood, with Jurkat cell RNA spiked in. Stated subset: FACS-sorted CD8+CD4-CCR7+CD45RA+ naive T cells. The receptors originated from a human donor in good health. Some libraries in this study had Jurkat cell RNA spiked in.

The sample holds many counts of this clonotype. The chain carries TRBV7-6 and TRBJ2-3; 7 nucleotides agree with TRBD1. Germline CDR1 SGHVS, CDR2 FNYEAQ. The CDR3 loop spans 17 amino acids. V trimming: 5 bases; J trimming: 5 bases; junction bases outside the gene matches: 16. CDR3 loop: CASSLGVERGLGDTQYF. CDR3 in DNA: TGTGCCAGCAGCCTGGGAGTGGAGAGGGGGCTTGGAGATACGCAGTATTTT.

This clonotype appeared many times. CDR3 amino acids: CASSPGGGMDVNSPLHF. CDR3 coding DNA: TGCGCCAGCAGCCCAGGCGGGGGCATGGATGTTAATTCACCCCTCCACTTT. The gene calls are TRBV4-1 and TRBJ1-6, with a possible D match to TRBD1 (6 bases). Trimming took off 4 bases at V and 6 bases at J, with 19 bases between the two ends. This CDR3 has 17 residues. Germline V gene lookup returns CDR1 MGHRA and CDR2 YSYEKL.

This clonotype was seen ten or more times. The chain combines TRBV9 with TRBJ1-4; a possible D gene is TRBD1 (6 bases). Looked up from germline, CDR1 is SGDLS and CDR2 is YYNGEE. This CDR3 contains 16 residues. V lost 3 bases and J 7 bases, leaving 19 bases between the germline ends. Here the CDR3 DNA reads TGTGCCAGCAGCGGGAATGTGGACAGCTTTTCTGAAAAACTGTTTTTT. Its translation is CASSGNVDSFSEKLFF.

This clonotype has just a few counts. With a much larger clone just one base away, this may be a read error. This chain connects TRBV7-6 to TRBJ1-5, with D perhaps matching TRBD1 (6 bases). The germline gives CDR1 SGHVS, CDR2 FNYEAQ. The CDR3 consists of 15 residues. With 4 bases removed from V and 6 bases from J, the gap between germline ends came to 16 bases. The CDR3 here is CASSSGRGLGQPQHF. The CDR3 coding sequence is TGTGCCAGCAGCTCGGGACGGGGGCTGGGTCAGCCCCAGCATTTT.

This clonotype was observed many times. The chain employs TRBV5-6 and TRBJ2-5; D gene ambiguous. This CDR3 is built from 14 residues. The germline V and J ends were trimmed by 0 bases and 2 bases, with 8 bases remaining between them. Germline CDR1 SGHDT, CDR2 YYEEEE. CDR3 loop: CASSLAGPQETQYF. DNA of the CDR3: TGTGCCAGCAGCTTGGCCGGGCCACAAGAGACCCAGTACTTC.

The chain has TRBV27 and TRBJ1-6; TRBD1 is a possible D gene (5 bases). Germline V CDR1 and CDR2: MNHEY, SMNVEV (reference sequence). The CDR3 spans 13 residues. The V end lost 3 bases, the J end lost 10 bases, and 10 bases lay between the germline ends. The DNA for the CDR3 is TGTGCCAGCAGTTTCCAGGGAAGCTCACCCCTCCACTTT. It translates to CASSFQGSSPLHF.

This clonotype was counted ten times or more. This chain joins TRBV6-5 and TRBJ2-7; D may be TRBD1 or TRBD2 (6 bases each). Trimming cost V 5 bases and J 5 bases, with 16 bases left between them. The CDR3 spans 14 residues. Germline-derived CDR1 and CDR2 are MNHEY and SVGAGI. The DNA of the CDR3 is TGTGCCAGCAGTAATAGGGGGGCAGGGGACGAGCAGTACTTC. Translating it yields CASSNRGAGDEQYF.

Regarding this clonotype: Just one base apart from a much larger clone, this may be a read error. The V gene is TRBV3-1, the J gene TRBJ2-5; TRBD1 is a possible D gene (5 bases). The V and J ends lost 5 bases and 3 bases respectively, with 16 bases between them. Germline CDR1 LGHDT, CDR2 YNNKEL (reference sequence). This CDR3 is 15 amino acids long. The CDR3 reads CASSLTSVTEETQYF. CDR3 nucleotide sequence: TGTGCCAGCAGCTTAACCTCAGTGACAGAAGAGACCCAGTACTTC.

At least ten counts were recorded for this clonotype. This rearrangement joins TRBV20-1 to TRBJ2-2; no firm D call. Germline V gene lookup returns CDR1 DFQATT and CDR2 SNEGSKA (reference sequence). This CDR3 is built from 15 residues. V gave up 3 bases and J gave up 3 bases, with 14 bases separating them. CDR3 sequence: CSASSGRRYTGELFF. The CDR3 bases are TGCAGTGCTAGTTCGGGCAGAAGATACACCGGGGAGCTGTTTTTT.

The V call is TRBV13, the J call TRBJ2-3, with D perhaps being TRBD1 or TRBD2 (6 bases each). Trimming took off 0 bases at V and 8 bases at J, with 9 bases between the two ends. The CDR3 sequence is 13 residues long. The V gene's germline CDR1 is PRHDT and CDR2 FYEKMQ (reference sequence). This chain's CDR3 is CASSLGEGGTQYF. The CDR3 nucleotides read TGTGCCAGCAGCTTAGGGGAGGGGGGTACGCAGTATTTT.

This clonotype was picked up a small number of times. J is TRBJ2-1 and V is TRBV7-6, with TRBD2 matching 9 bases. The CDR3 runs 16 residues. The ends lost 2 bases at V and 4 bases at J; junction bases unmatched: 6. From germline, CDR1 is SGHVS and CDR2 FNYEAQ. CDR3: CASSLSSSGGYNEQFF. Here the CDR3 DNA reads TGTGCCAGCAGCTTATCGTCCAGCGGGGGGTACAATGAGCAGTTCTTC. Looking up the rest from reference TRBV7-6 and TRBJ2-1 gives the full variable domain: GAGVSQSPRYKVTKRGQDVALRCDPISGHVSLYWYRQALGQGPEFLTYFNYEAQQDKSGLPNDRFSAERPEGSISTLTIQRTEQRDSAMYRCASSLSSSGGYNEQFFGPGTRLTVL.

In this sample, this clonotype turned up a few times. The genes are TRBV28 and TRBJ1-1; D unclear. This CDR3 region has 12 residues. The germline V and J ends were trimmed by 7 bases and 0 bases, with 6 bases remaining between them. Germline CDR1 MDHEN, CDR2 SYDVKM. The CDR3 DNA sequence: TGTGCCAGCAAACACCTGAACACTGAAGCTTTCTTT. This translates into CASKHLNTEAFF.

This clonotype was recorded a few times. The chain uses TRBV20-1 and TRBJ2-3, with TRBD2 matching over 7 bases. Per the germline V gene, CDR1 is DFQATT and CDR2 is SNEGSKA (reference sequence). The trim removed 6 bases at V and 0 bases at J, leaving 12 bases unmatched. This CDR3 contains 16 residues. CDR3 region: CSASEVRGDSTDTQYF. Here the CDR3 DNA reads TGCAGTGCATCAGAGGTCCGGGGGGACAGCACAGATACGCAGTATTTT.

The sample holds a few counts of this clonotype. This chain links TRBV5-1 with TRBJ2-7; no definite D call. Per the germline V gene, CDR1 is SGHRS and CDR2 is YFSETQ. Trimming shortened V by 0 bases and J by 1 base, and 8 bases separated the two germline ends. The CDR3 is made up of 14 amino acids. CDR3 in amino acids: CASSLEINSYEQYF. DNA of the CDR3: TGCGCCAGCAGCTTGGAGATCAATTCCTACGAGCAGTACTTC.

This sequence joins TRBV5-6 and TRBJ2-5; D is unresolved. Deletions cut 1 base from V and 5 bases from J, with 15 bases between. The germline V gene has CDR1 SGHDT and CDR2 YYEEEE. This CDR3 has 15 amino acids. The CDR3 bases are TGTGCCAGCAGCTTGTTTCTCGCAGTTCAGGAGACCCAGTACTTC. Its translation: CASSLFLAVQETQYF.

This clonotype has a count of ten or more. The J gene is TRBJ2-3, the V gene TRBV27; 7 nucleotides agree with TRBD2. There are 15 residues in the CDR3. The germline V gene encodes CDR1 MNHEY and CDR2 SMNVEV (reference sequence). The V gene end was trimmed by 5 bases and the J gene end by 4 bases; junction bases not matched to a gene: 9. The CDR3 loop reads CASSPRLAAPDTQYF. Written as DNA, the CDR3 is TGTGCCAGCAGTCCCCGACTAGCAGCTCCAGATACGCAGTATTTT.

This clonotype was counted many times. The chain recombines TRBV5-4 with TRBJ2-1, with 7 bases matching TRBD2. Germline-derived CDR1 and CDR2 are SGHNT and YYREEE (reference sequence). The CDR3 has 17 residues. V trimming: 4 bases; J trimming: 1 base; junction bases outside the gene matches: 11. Here the CDR3 reads CASSRYGEGQSYNEQFF. The CDR3 DNA is TGTGCCAGCAGCCGCTACGGGGAGGGGCAATCCTACAATGAGCAGTTCTTC.

This clonotype was seen ten or more times. The J gene is TRBJ1-4, the V gene TRBV4-3, with 8 bases aligning to TRBD1. The CDR3 sequence is 17 residues long. V gave up 3 bases and J gave up 5 bases; unmatched junction bases: 11. Germline V CDR1 and CDR2: LGHNA, YSLEER. CDR3 loop: CASSHLPGTGANEKLFF. In DNA, the CDR3 is TGCGCCAGCAGCCACCTACCCGGGACAGGAGCAAATGAAAAACTGTTTTTT.

This clonotype was observed at least ten times. V usage is TRBV7-6 and J usage is TRBJ2-3; TRBD1 aligns across 7 bases. V dropped 5 bases and J dropped 2; count of bases not matched to a gene: 10. This CDR3 comprises 16 residues. Looked up from germline, CDR1 is SGHVS and CDR2 is FNYEAQ. CDR3 protein: CASSPLTGWSTDTQYF. CDR3 in DNA: TGTGCCAGCAGCCCGTTGACAGGGTGGTCCACAGATACGCAGTATTTT.

The table lists this clonotype with many counts. The V gene is TRBV29-1, the J gene TRBJ2-2; TRBD1 matches 9 bases. Germline CDR1 reads SQVTM; CDR2 reads ANQGSEA. There are 14 residues in the CDR3. The V gene end was trimmed by 8 bases and the J gene end by 7 bases; junction bases not matched to a gene: 11. The CDR3 is CSRPEDRGYGELFF. In DNA form, the CDR3 reads TGCAGCCGACCCGAGGACAGGGGATACGGGGAGCTGTTTTTT.